This T cell receptor (beta chain) was recovered during a study of OX40 agonist ivuxolimab in advanced cancers. About the study as a whole: Ivuxolimab, which targeted the costimulatory receptor OX40 (CD134), was an agonistic, fully human IgG2 monoclonal antibody. Intravenous ivuxolimab was administered to patients every 2 weeks at six dose levels: 0.01, 0.1, 0.3, 1.5, 3 and 10 mg/kg. Among the 50 to 55 dose-escalation patients, about 19 had hepatocellular carcinoma, 15 melanoma, 9 renal cell carcinoma and 9 head and neck cancer. In the dose-escalation cohort, 65% to 90% of patients were male, and the mean age was around 60 years, with a range of roughly 20 to 80. Patients were allowed to have had prior anti-PD-1, anti-PD-L1 or anti-CTLA-4 therapy, and 40% of the dose-escalation patients had previously received checkpoint inhibitors. Partial responses occurred in three dose-escalation patients: two with cutaneous melanoma and one with hepatocellular carcinoma. Peripheral TCRbeta sequencing aimed to test whether ivuxolimab altered TCR sequence diversity and caused clonal T-cell expansion. The paper reports the monotherapy dose-escalation portion (N ≈ 52 patients) of the phase I ivuxolimab trial.

What the research found in general, with its limitations: Low levels of normalized T-cell clonal expansion were also seen in some patients who did not respond. After ivuxolimab, CD8+ T cells had more expanded clones than CD4+ T cells on average. Which antigens the clonally expanded peripheral T cells were specific for was not determined. Partial responders in the 0.1-3.0 mg/kg groups had among the lowest normalized peripheral clonal expansion, especially among CD8+ T cells. At doses from 0.1 to 3.0 mg/kg, clonal expansion was seen in both CD4+ and CD8+ blood T cells between baseline and week 6.

A remark on this clone: Its antigen remains undetermined. No base quality information exists; no much larger clone differs at one position.

Genomic DNA was isolated from the sorted cells so that the TCRbeta CDR3 region could be sequenced. The immunoSEQ Assay was used to sequence the TCRbeta CDR3 regions. TCRdb mirrors the immuneACCESS table, restricted to in-frame sequences. Some clones are absent from its copies; in checked studies, under half trace to an unresolved V gene, and the reason for the others is unknown. Recorded for this sample are 30,000 or so clones; about 87% of them occurred a single time. The ten largest make up roughly 19% of the sample. CDR1 is given as PRHDT and CDR2 as FYEKMQ, both from the germline V gene (reference sequence). V sheds 6 bases and J sheds 11 bases, leaving 19 bases between their ends. The CDR3 starts with the cysteine, ends with the phenylalanine, and has 13 residues. The read is trimmed to its CDR3 DNA, 39 bases read in frame from base 1. The trial excluded patients who had a history of autoimmune disease or were on systemic immunosuppression. In every dose cohort, peripheral blood was drawn for TCR sequencing at baseline, cycle 4 day 1, and cycle 7 day 1. Samples came from an open-label, multicenter, first-in-human phase I dose-escalation trial of ivuxolimab. Adults with locally advanced or metastatic head and neck squamous cell, hepatocellular, melanoma or renal cell carcinoma were enrolled in the trial. Before TCR sequencing, CD4+ and CD8+ T cells were separately sorted from peripheral blood.

This clonotype was sampled from an adult with an advanced solid tumor such as melanoma, head and neck, liver or kidney cancer. The sample in question was CD4+ or CD8+ T cells sorted from blood, obtained in a trial of the OX40 agonist ivuxolimab. The sequence joins TRBV13 to TRBJ2-5, with TRBD1 perhaps the D gene, on 6 matching bases. The CDR3 protein sequence reads: CASSQNQGRGQYF. The DNA is as follows: TGTGCCAGCAGTCAGAACCAGGGGAGAGGGCAGTACTTC.